The rows below give T cell receptor beta chains drawn from one sample of a study of regulatory T cells in long-lasting Graves disease. TCRdb independently ran MiXCR on the multiplex PCR reads; one entry per CDR3 protein. The sample yields approximately 560,000 distinct CDR3 sequences, 15% to 20% seen once. In addition, the sample was reused for a study of T cells in Graves' hyperthyroidism and ophthalmopathy.

Sequencing used peripheral blood mononuclear cells (PBMCs), obtained at new diagnosis, from a patient treated with antithyroid drugs. The receptors derive from a man between 18 and 29 years old with Graves disease. CDR3s include the opening cysteine and the closing phenylalanine or tryptophan. Each record gives: D gene, clone size, J gene, V gene, CDR3 protein, CDR3 DNA. The D gene is left open where the match is weak. Only part of the rows carry a size: once, few, many, or a class if the clone is expanded.

d_gene: -
abundance: many
j_gene: TRBJ2-7
v_gene: TRBV27
CDR3aa: CASYDPTGGSYEQYF
CDR3nt: TGTGCCAGTTATGACCCGACAGGCGGATCCTACGAGCAGTACTTC

d_gene: -
abundance: many
j_gene: TRBJ1-2
v_gene: TRBV7-6
CDR3aa: CASSLEQNYGYTF
CDR3nt: TGTGCCAGCAGCTTAGAACAGAACTATGGCTACACCTTC

d_gene: TRBD1
abundance: many
j_gene: TRBJ1-2
v_gene: TRBV7-8
CDR3aa: CASNPGQGINYGYTF
CDR3nt: TGTGCCAGCAACCCGGGACAGGGCATTAACTATGGCTACACCTTC

d_gene: -
abundance: few
j_gene: TRBJ2-5
v_gene: TRBV27
CDR3aa: CAGSLGVGETQYF
CDR3nt: TGTGCCGGCAGTTTAGGGGTGGGTGAGACCCAGTACTTC

d_gene: TRBD1
abundance: few
j_gene: TRBJ1-6
v_gene: TRBV6-1
CDR3aa: CASAIGQGNSPLHF
CDR3nt: TGTGCCAGCGCGATTGGACAGGGCAACTCACCCCTCCACTTT

d_gene: TRBD1
abundance: few
j_gene: TRBJ2-1
v_gene: TRBV9
CDR3aa: CASTPSGTGWDEQFF
CDR3nt: TGTGCCAGCACTCCTTCCGGGACAGGGTGGGATGAGCAGTTCTTC

d_gene: -
abundance: few
j_gene: TRBJ1-5
v_gene: TRBV6-5
CDR3aa: CASSYSSGQPQHF
CDR3nt: TGTGCCAGCAGTTACTCGAGCGGTCAGCCCCAGCATTTT

d_gene: -
abundance: -
j_gene: TRBJ2-5
v_gene: TRBV5-1
CDR3aa: CASSQDRPETQYF
CDR3nt: TGCGCCAGCAGTCAAGACAGACCAGAGACCCAGTACTTC

d_gene: TRBD1
abundance: -
j_gene: TRBJ2-7
v_gene: TRBV24-1
CDR3aa: CATSDRDSSCEQYF
CDR3nt: TGTGCCACCAGTGATCGGGACAGCTCCTGCGAGCAGTACTTC

d_gene: -
abundance: few
j_gene: TRBJ2-2
v_gene: TRBV6-2/TRBV6-3
CDR3aa: CASGPDTGELFF
CDR3nt: TGTGCCAGCGGCCCAGATACCGGGGAGCTGTTTTTT

d_gene: -
abundance: few
j_gene: TRBJ1-1
v_gene: TRBV30
CDR3aa: CAWEETNTEAFF
CDR3nt: TGTGCCTGGGAAGAGACGAACACTGAAGCTTTCTTT

d_gene: -
abundance: -
j_gene: TRBJ2-1
v_gene: TRBV6-1
CDR3aa: CASQNAPYNEQFF
CDR3nt: TGTGCCAGCCAGAACGCCCCCTACAATGAGCAGTTCTTC

d_gene: TRBD2
abundance: many
j_gene: TRBJ2-3
v_gene: TRBV13
CDR3aa: CASSFSPWGSSGMFQDTQYF
CDR3nt: TGTGCCAGCAGCTTTAGCCCGTGGGGAAGTAGCGGGATGTTTCAAGATACGCAGTATTTT

d_gene: -
abundance: -
j_gene: TRBJ1-4
v_gene: TRBV27
CDR3aa: CASSWQGTEKLFF
CDR3nt: TGTGCCAGCAGCTGGCAGGGCACTGAAAAACTGTTTTTT

d_gene: -
abundance: few
j_gene: TRBJ1-3
v_gene: TRBV29-1
CDR3aa: CSVVPTGNTIYF
CDR3nt: TGCAGCGTTGTCCCGACAGGAAACACCATATATTTT

d_gene: -
abundance: few
j_gene: TRBJ2-5
v_gene: TRBV2
CDR3aa: CASSEAVDQETQYF
CDR3nt: TGTGCCAGCAGTGAGGCAGTCGACCAAGAGACCCAGTACTTC

d_gene: TRBD2
abundance: many
j_gene: TRBJ2-1
v_gene: TRBV20-1
CDR3aa: CSAPTSGSNEQFF
CDR3nt: TGCAGTGCCCCGACTAGCGGAAGCAATGAGCAGTTCTTC

d_gene: -
abundance: few
j_gene: TRBJ2-2
v_gene: TRBV20-1
CDR3aa: CSARDLETVYTGELFF
CDR3nt: TGCAGTGCTAGAGATCTGGAAACAGTTTATACCGGGGAGCTGTTTTTT

d_gene: -
abundance: few
j_gene: TRBJ2-5
v_gene: TRBV7-3
CDR3aa: CATPYVVTQYF
CDR3nt: TGTGCCACCCCGTATGTTGTTACCCAGTACTTC

d_gene: TRBD2
abundance: few
j_gene: TRBJ2-1
v_gene: TRBV20-1
CDR3aa: CSASEREGRWDEQFF
CDR3nt: TGCAGTGCTAGCGAGCGGGAGGGCCGTTGGGATGAGCAGTTCTTC

d_gene: TRBD2
abundance: few
j_gene: TRBJ2-1
v_gene: TRBV20-1
CDR3aa: CSARFRDYIDEQFF
CDR3nt: TGCAGTGCTAGATTCCGGGACTACATCGATGAGCAGTTCTTC

d_gene: -
abundance: few
j_gene: TRBJ1-1
v_gene: TRBV13
CDR3aa: CASSFGASEAFF
CDR3nt: TGTGCCAGCAGTTTCGGTGCTTCGGAAGCTTTCTTT

d_gene: -
abundance: many
j_gene: TRBJ2-1
v_gene: TRBV10-1
CDR3aa: CASSVWGLDEQFF
CDR3nt: TGCGCCAGCAGCGTGTGGGGGTTGGATGAGCAGTTCTTC

d_gene: TRBD1
abundance: once
j_gene: TRBJ2-1
v_gene: TRBV11-2
CDR3aa: CASSSTGEQPVNEQFF
CDR3nt: TGTGCCAGCAGCTCGACAGGGGAACAGCCTGTGAATGAGCAGTTCTTC

d_gene: -
abundance: few
j_gene: TRBJ1-2
v_gene: TRBV27
CDR3aa: CASSPLLGGKVSDGYTF
CDR3nt: TGTGCCAGCAGTCCATTACTGGGGGGTAAGGTTTCGGATGGCTACACCTTC

d_gene: -
abundance: few
j_gene: TRBJ1-4
v_gene: TRBV28
CDR3aa: CASNRPINEKLFF
CDR3nt: TGTGCCAGCAACCGACCGATTAATGAAAAACTGTTTTTT

d_gene: TRBD1
abundance: -
j_gene: TRBJ2-3
v_gene: TRBV19
CDR3aa: CASSIGGTGTDTQYF
CDR3nt: TGTGCCAGTAGTATAGGGGGGACAGGCACAGATACGCAGTATTTT

d_gene: -
abundance: -
j_gene: TRBJ2-2
v_gene: TRBV6-1
CDR3aa: CASTQGLSSGELFF
CDR3nt: TGTGCCAGCACCCAGGGTCTGTCGAGTGGGGAGCTGTTTTTT

d_gene: -
abundance: many
j_gene: TRBJ2-1
v_gene: TRBV5-1
CDR3aa: CASSFREGLGNEQFF
CDR3nt: TGCGCCAGCAGCTTTCGAGAGGGCCTGGGCAATGAGCAGTTCTTC

d_gene: TRBD2
abundance: -
j_gene: TRBJ2-1
v_gene: TRBV2
CDR3aa: CASSPQGLAGDNEQFF
CDR3nt: TGTGCCAGCAGCCCGCAAGGACTAGCGGGAGACAATGAGCAGTTCTTC

d_gene: TRBD1
abundance: -
j_gene: TRBJ1-5
v_gene: TRBV19
CDR3aa: CASSIEPTGRGPQHF
CDR3nt: TGTGCCAGTAGTATAGAACCGACAGGGCGCGGGCCCCAGCATTTT

d_gene: TRBD1
abundance: many
j_gene: TRBJ1-6
v_gene: TRBV27
CDR3aa: CASSSGQYNSPLHF
CDR3nt: TGTGCCAGCAGTTCGGGACAGTATAATTCACCCCTCCACTTT

d_gene: TRBD2
abundance: -
j_gene: TRBJ2-5
v_gene: TRBV20-1
CDR3aa: CSALTSGRAQETQYF
CDR3nt: TGCAGTGCGCTGACTAGCGGGAGGGCCCAAGAGACCCAGTACTTC

d_gene: -
abundance: many
j_gene: TRBJ1-1
v_gene: TRBV10-3
CDR3aa: CAISELSLNTEAFF
CDR3nt: TGTGCCATCAGTGAACTTTCCCTGAACACTGAAGCTTTCTTT

d_gene: -
abundance: -
j_gene: TRBJ2-5
v_gene: TRBV29-1
CDR3aa: CSYGRGWGETQYF
CDR3nt: TGCAGCTACGGTAGAGGATGGGGGGAGACCCAGTACTTC

d_gene: -
abundance: many
j_gene: TRBJ1-5
v_gene: TRBV28
CDR3aa: CASSLLQGSNQPQHF
CDR3nt: TGTGCCAGCAGTTTACTGCAGGGTAGCAATCAGCCCCAGCATTTT

d_gene: -
abundance: few
j_gene: TRBJ2-3
v_gene: TRBV9
CDR3aa: CASSQRDGHTDTQYF
CDR3nt: TGTGCCAGCAGCCAACGGGACGGGCACACAGATACGCAGTATTTT